A single sample gave rise to the 16 T cell receptor beta chains below, sequenced in a study of T-cell memory formation after mild COVID-19. TCRdb re-derived calls from the 5' RACE reads in MiXCR, one entry per CDR3 protein. The profile shows approximately 240,000 distinct CDR3 sequences, about a sixth of them singletons. Sequencing input: PBMCs or a T cell subset sorted from them (not recorded which). The receptors come from a man between 18 and 35 years old who had mild COVID-19 (a few samples of this study predate the infection). Cell type and time point are not known.

The chain employs TRBV29-1 and TRBJ2-5, with 8 bases matching TRBD1. The CDR3 spans 12 residues. Germline V CDR1 and CDR2: SQVTM, ANQGSEA. Losses at the gene ends were 6 bases for V and 5 bases for J; bases not matched to a gene: 5. The CDR3 region is CSVPGGGETQYF. CDR3 DNA sequence: TGCAGCGTGCCAGGGGGCGGGGAGACCCAGTACTTC. The full variable domain, rest sourced from reference TRBV29-1 and TRBJ2-5, is SAVISQKPSRDICQRGTSLTIQCQVDSQVTMMFWYRQQPGQSLTLIATANQGSEATYESGFVIDKFPISRPNLTFSTLTVSNMSPEDSSIYLCSVPGGGETQYFGPGTRLLVL.

The chain uses TRBV7-2 and TRBJ2-2; D unclear. The CDR3 sequence is 15 residues long. Trimming stripped 1 base from V and 4 bases from J, with 10 bases between. Germline lookup yields CDR1 SGHTA and CDR2 FQGNSA. CDR3 in DNA: TGTGCCAGCAGCTTAGACACTGGAATCACCGGGGAGCTGTTTTTT. Protein sequence: CASSLDTGITGELFF.

This clonotype was recorded a few times. The J gene is TRBJ2-7, the V gene TRBV12-3 or TRBV12-4; tentatively, D is TRBD2 (6 bases). The CDR3 sequence is 13 residues long. The V end lost 6 bases, the J end lost 11 bases, and 20 bases lay between the germline ends. The CDR3 coding sequence is TGTGCCAGCAGCCCTAGCGACTTTACCAGAAAGTACTTC. Residues: CASSPSDFTRKYF.

This clonotype was seen a handful of times. The rearrangement links TRBV24-1 to TRBJ1-2; TRBD1 might be the D (6 bases). Germline V gives CDR1 KGHDR, CDR2 SFDVKD. The V and J ends lost 4 bases and 2 bases respectively, with 16 bases between them. The CDR3 runs 16 residues. CDR3 amino acids: CATSEPQGRKNYGYTF. CDR3 sequence (DNA): TGTGCCACCAGTGAGCCGCAGGGGCGAAAAAACTATGGCTACACCTTC.

This clonotype has only a few counts. The chain uses TRBV29-1 and TRBJ2-1; either TRBD1 or TRBD2 may supply D (7 bases each). Trimming left V 6 bases short and J 15 bases short, with 18 bases between. The germline V gene has CDR1 SQVTM and CDR2 ANQGSEA. The CDR3 is 11 residues long. The CDR3 loop reads CSVRREGARFF. CDR3 nucleotide sequence: TGCAGCGTCCGGAGGGAGGGGGCTCGGTTCTTC.

The chain uses TRBV5-1 and TRBJ1-4, with 7 bases fitting TRBD1. V shed 0 bases and J 7 bases; nucleotides not matched to a gene: 3. CDR1 is SGHRS, CDR2 YFSETQ, per germline. This CDR3 has 14 amino acids. CDR3 coding DNA: TGCGCCAGCAGCTTGGGGGACAGCGGTGAAAAACTGTTTTTT. It encodes CASSLGDSGEKLFF.

The chain uses TRBV12-3 or TRBV12-4 and TRBJ1-5; 10 positions match TRBD1. With 5 bases clipped from V and 2 bases from J, the junction kept 3 bases outside the gene matches. CDR3 length: 15 amino acids. DNA for the CDR3: TGTGCCAGCAGTGTCGGGACAGGGGGCAATCAGCCCCAGCATTTT. Its protein product is CASSVGTGGNQPQHF.

The chain is built from TRBV5-6 and TRBJ2-4; 7 bases are shared with TRBD1. J was trimmed by 0 bases and V by 2 bases; bases with no gene match: 5. The CDR3 consists of 16 residues. Germline CDR1 is SGHDT and CDR2 is YYEEEE. CDR3 loop: CASSFSGQLAKNIQYF. The DNA for the CDR3 is TGTGCCAGCAGCTTCTCGGGACAGCTAGCCAAAAACATTCAGTACTTC.

The J gene is TRBJ2-7, the V gene TRBV9; 10 nucleotides align to TRBD1. The CDR3 is 14 amino acids. CDR1 is SGDLS and CDR2 is YYNGEE in the germline V gene. Trimming took 4 bases from V and 9 from J; bases not matched to a gene: 10. CDR3 region: CASSTTGGPDPQYF. The CDR3 nucleotides are TGTGCCAGCAGCACGACAGGGGGCCCAGATCCGCAGTACTTC.

A few counts support this clonotype. The CDR3 DNA sequence: TGTGCCAGCAGTTATTCACAGGCTAGCAATCAGCCCCAGCATTTT. Its protein product is CASSYSQASNQPQHF. The chain carries TRBV6-5 and TRBJ1-5; the D gene is possibly TRBD1 (5 bases). CDR3 length: 15 amino acids. Germline CDR1 is MNHEY and CDR2 is SVGAGI. Trimming stripped 3 bases from V and 0 bases from J, with 9 bases between.

The chain has TRBV7-9 and TRBJ2-5; D is uncertain. Germline loops: CDR1 SEHNR, CDR2 FQNEAQ (reference sequence). CDR3 length equals 12 residues. V was clipped by 8 bases and J by 1 base, with 8 bases between them. The DNA of the CDR3 is TGTGCCAGCGTGGACGTCCAAGAGACCCAGTACTTC. Protein sequence: CASVDVQETQYF.

A few counts support this clonotype. The V gene is TRBV5-1, the J gene TRBJ2-7, with 10 bases that match TRBD2. Germline V gene sequence: CDR1 SGHRS, CDR2 YFSETQ. The V and J ends lost 0 bases and 2 bases, in that order; junction bases with no gene match: 2. This CDR3 is 15 amino acids long. CDR3 bases: TGCGCCAGCAGCTTGGCAGCGGGGGGGACCTACGAGCAGTACTTC. Translating gives CASSLAAGGTYEQYF.

The chain employs TRBV10-2 and TRBJ2-7; 7 bases match TRBD1. Trimming took 8 bases from V and 4 from J; bases not matched to a gene: 5. The CDR3 is 12 amino acids. From germline, CDR1 is WSHSY and CDR2 SAAADI. In DNA, the CDR3 is TGCGCCAGCCAGGGACAGACTTACGAGCAGTACGTC. It codes for CASQGQTYEQYV.

This clonotype occurred a few times. The chain joins TRBV4-1 to TRBJ1-2; TRBD1 agrees at 7 bases. The CDR3 consists of 18 residues. Germline CDR1 is MGHRA and CDR2 is YSYEKL. Trimming removed 3 bases from V and 4 bases from J; junction bases left unmatched: 17. Here the CDR3 reads CASSQRDSPWSIGYGYTF. The DNA of the CDR3 is TGCGCCAGCAGCCAGAGGGACAGTCCATGGAGTATCGGCTATGGCTACACCTTC.

Only a few counts were recorded for this clonotype. The chain recombines TRBV7-2 with TRBJ2-7; D unclear. This CDR3 is 13 amino acids long. The ends were cut back, 2 bases at V and 6 bases at J, with 11 bases in the middle. From germline, CDR1 is SGHTA and CDR2 FQGNSA. CDR3 bases: TGTGCCAGCAGCTTATTCATCTCTGGCGAGCAGTACTTC. It translates to CASSLFISGEQYF.

A few counts support this clonotype. This rearrangement joins TRBV5-1 to TRBJ1-2; D is perhaps TRBD1 (6 bases). The CDR3 extends over 14 amino acids. Deletions cut 3 bases from V and 1 base from J, with 10 bases between. Germline CDR1 is SGHRS and CDR2 is YFSETQ. The CDR3 sequence is CASSWTALNYGYTF. In DNA, the CDR3 is TGCGCCAGCAGCTGGACAGCCCTTAACTATGGCTACACCTTC.